This T cell receptor (beta chain) derives from a study of blood T cells in healthy people across ages. The CDR3 runs 15 residues. Germline lookup yields CDR1 SGHTA and CDR2 FQGNSA. Study results and limitations: Per million T cells, the diversity of TCR beta decreased roughly linearly as age advanced. Aged donors had fewer naive CD4+ cells and lower diversity than long-lived donors.

The authors ran a second PCR of about 6 to 12 cycles using a sample-barcoded 5' primer and a J-beta primer mix. A template-switch adaptor containing 12 random nucleotides labeled each cDNA molecule. At least 3 million CDR3-containing paired-end reads were obtained per sample. TCRdb called the 5' RACE reads again in MiXCR, with one record for every CDR3 protein. The table shows roughly 700,000 distinct CDR3 sequences, with around half occurring only once. About this clonotype itself: What it recognizes is unknown.

The source material was blood. The TCR sequence derives from an older woman in good health. The chain carries TRBV7-2 and TRBJ2-4; 9 bases are shared with TRBD1. The tail of the sequence fits TRBJ2-7 better, so the J call may be wrong. The CDR3 bases are TGTGCCAGCAGCTCCTGGACAGGGGCCTCCTACGAGCAGTACTTC. Protein: CASSSWTGASYEQYF.